This T cell receptor beta chain derives from a study of shared clonotypes between healthy human individuals (TCRdb year 2020). For context, the study as a whole: The cohort comprised a couple of women and three men aged 18 to 49 years. The study deeply sequenced blood TCR repertoires of five healthy adults to estimate repertoire size and the extent of clonotype sharing between individuals. Between about 0.9 and 10 billion PBMCs per donor were obtained by leukapheresis. For each donor, CD4 naive and CD4 memory were each run on three plates, CD8 naive on two plates, and CD8 memory on one plate. To increase sequencing depth and limit assay-specific biases, TCR repertoire library preparation and sequencing were carried out by different laboratories using diverse techniques.

Donors were healthy HIV-negative adults with no recently reported acute infections or vaccinations. Only Caucasian adults living in Nashville, Tennessee, USA were represented among the donors. CD4+ T cells were enriched through magnetic negative selection, after which naive cells were positively selected on CD45RA and the remaining negative fraction served as the memory subset. After blood collection by leukapheresis, PBMCs were isolated using Ficoll-Histopaque density gradient centrifugation and then cryopreserved in the vapor phase of liquid nitrogen. Analytical flow cytometry was used to check the purity and quantity of each magnetically sorted T cell population. Genomic DNA was isolated from each sorted fraction and quantified by UV absorbance on a Nanodrop 2000c. The research as a whole found: Across a handful of donors, around 5% of naive CD4, roughly 3.8% of naive CD8, 2% to 2.5% of memory CD4, and under 0.45% of memory CD8 clonotypes were shared. Based on pairwise subsampling, the degree of clonotype sharing among donors was expected to be affected by sequencing depth. Naive subsets generally had larger estimated clonotype richness than memory subsets did. Sampling was restricted to blood, and TCR repertoires in tissues likely differ from the TCR repertoires found in blood. Because the study included a small number of donors, the genetic and exposure-history diversity represented was limited. Even with the large sequencing depth, rarefaction of the sorted-subset datasets indicated that sequencing was incomplete. Clonotypes shared by all four sorted-subset donors showed higher generation probabilities than non-shared clonotypes.

TCR CDR3 regions were amplified from genomic DNA by multiplex PCR using the deep immunoSEQ assay. For each cell subset, the extracted genomic DNA was distributed evenly across all wells of several immunoSEQ 96-well plates, and each plate served as one replicate. For sorted subsets, 150 to 250 ng genomic DNA, equal to tens of thousands of T cell genomes, was loaded into each replicate PCR. The purified libraries were quantified using a Qubit 3.0 fluorometer, sized with a Bioanalyzer 2100, and then quantified again using the KAPA Library Quantification kit. Every immunoSEQ 96-well plate was sequenced on a separate single-read 150-cycle Illumina NextSeq 550 flow cell. The authors' pipeline ran thus. Because the immunoSEQ output included only junctional sequences and no quality scores, the filtering could not be the same as the filtering used for full-length reads. To assign V/J genes and CDR3, sequences were annotated using PyIR, a Python wrapper for IgBLAST v1.9, with IMGT germline references. Reads were removed for weak V/J assignments (E-value above 1e-6), missing CDR3, stop codons, out-of-frame junctions, or ambiguous translated residues. A V3J clonotype was defined by an identical inferred V gene, J gene, and CDR3 amino acid sequence. To compute the percentage overlap between repertoires, the number of shared unique clonotypes was divided by the size of the smaller repertoire. Repertoire richness was assessed with RTK rarefaction, the Chao1 estimator, and Recon v2.1 estimates of unobserved clonotypes. Generation probabilities for all TCRbeta clonotypes obtained by the gDNA method from a few donors were computed using OLGA. TCRdb re-hosts the immuneACCESS table, in-frame sequences only. Its copies lack some clones; in the studies checked, an unresolved V gene accounts for under half of them, and the cause for the rest is not known. V and J calls and clone size are copied from that table; D and trimming were computed from the DNA. This sample has about 2.3 million clones in its table, and 80% to 95% of those were observed once. Around 0.35% of the sample rests with the top ten.

Comment on this clone: Its recognized antigen is unknown. No much larger clone exists at a distance of one base, and base qualities are not known.

The sequencing sample was made of naive CD4+ T cells from PBMCs. The cell subset or site label for this specimen denotes: CD45RA+ positively selected. The receptor was isolated from a young man in good health. Some clones in this sample may be carry-over from other donors' samples.

The nucleotide sequence reads as follows: TGTGCCAGCAGCTTGAGCGGGAGGGCCCTCTACAATGAGCAGTTCTTC. Its amino acids are CASSLSGRALYNEQFF. The chain couples TRBV7-9 to TRBJ2-1, with 10 middle bases fitting TRBD2. Taken from the germline V gene (reference sequence), the CDR1 and CDR2 loops are SEHNR and FQNEAQ. Germline trimming: 3 bases from V, 3 bases from J; junction bases outside gene matches: 5. Including the terminal cysteine and phenylalanine, the CDR3 comprises 16 residues. The only DNA kept is the CDR3, 48 bases in frame from the first base. The full variable domain, completed from the reference TRBV7-9 and TRBJ2-1 proteins outside the CDR3, reads DTGVSQNPRHKITKRGQNVTFRCDPISEHNRLYWYRQTLGQGPEFLTYFQNEAQLEKSRLLSDRFSAERPKGSFSTLEIQRTEQGDSAMYLCASSLSGRALYNEQFFGPGTRLTVL.